The 26 T cell receptor beta chains below come from one sample, sequenced in a study of T cell repertoires in cytomegalovirus infection (dated by TCRdb to between 2018 and 2020). The sequencing machine was an Illumina HiSeq 1500. TCRdb reprocessed the public reads (quality trimming at Q25 with fastp, clone calling with MiXCR) and kept in-frame beta chains. CDR3 protein duplicates are merged, each entry listing the most common genes and DNA. Within this sample are under 200,000 distinct CDR3 sequences, with 28% of them counted one time only. Approximately 30% of the sample is taken by the ten largest. Sequencing input: PBMCs. The source of these receptors is a human donor in good health (CMV status not recorded). Some clones in this sample may be carry-over from other donors' samples.

The chain has TRBV20-1 and TRBJ2-3; D is unresolved. Germline V gene sequence: CDR1 DFQATT, CDR2 SNEGSKA (reference sequence). This CDR3 is 14 amino acids long. The V and J ends lost 5 bases and 0 bases respectively, with 12 bases between them. CDR3 nucleotides: TGCAGTGCTGGACCTCCTACAAGCACAGATACGCAGTATTTT. Its protein is CSAGPPTSTDTQYF.

This clonotype was detected once. This may stem from a read error, because a much larger clone lies one nucleotide away. The CDR3 reads CASSEGMQGAVSGANVPTF. The DNA for the CDR3 is TGTGCCAGCAGTGAAGGTATGCAGGGAGCAGTTTCTGGGGCCAACGTCCCGACTTTC. V and J are TRBV6-2 or TRBV6-3 and TRBJ2-6; TRBD1 or TRBD2 may be the D gene (5 bases each). CDR3 size: 19 residues. In germline, CDR1 is MNHEY, CDR2 SVGEGT.

In its sample, this clonotype was seen many times. The chain is built from TRBV7-8 and TRBJ1-5; D not resolved. Germline CDR1 and CDR2: SGHVS and FQNEAQ. This CDR3 is built from 17 residues. The V and J ends lost 5 bases and 0 bases respectively, with 17 bases between them. CDR3 sequence: CASSPGNSLDSNQPQHF. The CDR3 nucleotides are TGTGCCAGCAGCCCTGGTAACAGCCTCGATAGCAATCAGCCCCAGCATTTT.

The rearrangement uses TRBV12-3 or TRBV12-4 and TRBJ2-6; TRBD1 matches at 7 bases. This CDR3 has 16 residues. V was pared by 7 bases and J by 0 bases, with 6 bases of the junction left unmatched. The CDR3, as DNA: TGTGCCAGCACGACAGGGCCGTTCTCTGGGGCCAACGTCCTGACTTTC. This gives the protein CASTTGPFSGANVLTF.

The V and J genes are TRBV20-1 and TRBJ1-6; D not resolved. The CDR3 is 12 residues long. The V end was cut by 6 bases, the J end by 7 bases, with 10 bases between. CDR1 is DFQATT and CDR2 is SNEGSKA in the germline V gene (reference sequence). The CDR3 region is CSAPTLNSPLHF. CDR3 nucleotide sequence: TGCAGTGCCCCTACTCTGAATTCACCCCTCCACTTT.

The rearrangement joins TRBV6-5 to TRBJ1-4, with D unresolved. From germline, CDR1 is MNHEY and CDR2 SVGAGI. V was shortened by 6 bases and J by 8 bases, with 13 bases between the two germline ends. The CDR3 is made up of 13 amino acids. The CDR3 bases are TGTGCCAGCAGCTCCCTGACTGAGGAAAAACTGTTTTTT. It translates to CASSSLTEEKLFF.

The chain joins TRBV9 to TRBJ2-1; D remains ambiguous. The V gene lost 0 bases and the J gene lost 0 bases, with 4 bases spanning the gap. This CDR3 is built from 14 residues. Germline V gene lookup returns CDR1 SGDLS and CDR2 YYNGEE. CDR3 sequence: CASSVGPSYNEQFF. CDR3 sequence (DNA): TGTGCCAGCAGCGTAGGGCCCTCCTACAATGAGCAGTTCTTC.

The J gene is TRBJ1-4, the V gene TRBV2; 10 bases are a match to TRBD1. From germline, CDR1 is SNHLY and CDR2 FYNNEI. Trimming cost V 5 bases and J 8 bases; bases outside gene matches: 5. The CDR3 totals 14 residues. CDR3 residues: CASSRDRGLEKLFF. CDR3 in DNA: TGTGCCAGCAGTCGGGACAGGGGTCTCGAAAAACTGTTTTTT.

The chain has TRBV25-1 and TRBJ2-7; D unresolved. The germline CDR1 and CDR2 sequences are MGHDK and SYGVNS. The CDR3 has 11 amino acids. CDR3 in amino acids: CATQRDYEQYF. The CDR3 DNA reads as TGTGCTACCCAACGAGATTACGAGCAGTACTTC.

This clonotype was counted a few times. V is TRBV11-2 and J is TRBJ1-5; D uncertain. V was trimmed by 1 base and J by 0 bases, leaving 7 bases between them. The CDR3 contains 15 residues. Germline CDR1 reads SGHAT; CDR2 reads FQNNGV. The CDR3, as DNA: TGTGCCAGCAGCTTAGTGGGCCTTAGCAATCAGCCCCAGCATTTT. Protein product: CASSLVGLSNQPQHF.

The rearrangement uses TRBV5-6 and TRBJ1-2; D not certain. The CDR3 has 14 residues. The V gene lost 2 bases and the J gene lost 8 bases, with 16 bases spanning the gap. Germline V gene data show CDR1 as SGHDT and CDR2 as YYEEEE. The CDR3 sequence: CASSFVSAGGGYTF. The CDR3 DNA sequence: TGTGCCAGCAGCTTCGTGTCAGCCGGAGGAGGCTACACCTTC.

The chain couples TRBV19 to TRBJ1-2; no clear D. The germline gives CDR1 LNHDA, CDR2 SQIVND (reference sequence). The CDR3 loop spans 11 amino acids. V dropped 4 bases and J dropped 5 bases, with 5 bases sitting between them. The CDR3 here is CASSTLYGYTF. CDR3 DNA sequence: TGTGCCAGTAGTACCTTATATGGCTACACCTTC. The full variable domain, its missing parts supplied by reference TRBV19 and TRBJ1-2, is DGGITQSPKYLFRKEGQNVTLSCEQNLNHDAMYWYRQDPGQGLRLIYYSQIVNDFQKGDIAEGYSVSREKKESFPLTVTSAQKNPTAFYLCASSTLYGYTFGSGTRLTVV.

The sample holds a few counts of this clonotype. The rearrangement joins TRBV7-2 to TRBJ1-1, with D tentatively TRBD1 (5 bases). V was clipped by 4 bases and J by 1 base, with 10 bases between them. The CDR3 sequence is 14 residues long. Germline V gene data show CDR1 as SGHTA and CDR2 as FQGNSA. The chain's CDR3 is CASSWGGENTEAFF. DNA for the CDR3: TGTGCCAGCAGCTGGGGCGGTGAGAACACTGAAGCTTTCTTT.

This chain links TRBV2 with TRBJ2-2; the match to TRBD1 covers 7 bases. After removal of 2 bases from V and 7 bases from J, the junction contained 7 bases not matched to a gene. Germline-derived CDR1 and CDR2 are SNHLY and FYNNEI. The CDR3 length is 15 residues. This CDR3 reads CASSEFAPGGGELFF. The CDR3 DNA reads TGTGCCAGCAGTGAATTTGCCCCAGGGGGCGGGGAGCTGTTTTTT.

This chain uses TRBV7-2 with TRBJ1-1; 8 nucleotides agree with TRBD1. The length of the CDR3 is 13 residues. Germline V lookup: CDR1 SGHTA, CDR2 FQGNSA. After removal of 1 base from V and 7 bases from J, the junction contained 2 bases not matched to a gene. CDR3 sequence: CASSLGQGREAFF. The CDR3 nucleotides are TGTGCCAGCAGCTTAGGACAGGGGCGTGAAGCTTTCTTT.

There are many counts of this clonotype. The J gene is TRBJ2-3, the V gene TRBV29-1, with no clear D. The CDR3 spans 11 residues. Trimming removed 3 bases at V and 4 bases at J, with 5 bases between. The germline CDR1 and CDR2 sequences are SQVTM and ANQGSEA. CDR3 sequence reads: CSVDRSDTQYF. In nucleotides, the CDR3 is TGCAGCGTTGACAGATCAGATACGCAGTATTTT.

This clonotype was detected ten times or more. The V call is TRBV7-2, the J call TRBJ2-3, with 10 bases lining up with TRBD2. With V trimmed by 4 bases and J by 4 bases, 5 bases remained unmatched. CDR3 length equals 15 residues. Germline V gene data show CDR1 as SGHTA and CDR2 as FQGNSA. CDR3 sequence: CASSSALAGADTQYF. CDR3 DNA: TGTGCCAGCAGCTCAGCCCTAGCGGGGGCAGATACGCAGTATTTT. Drawing the rest from reference TRBV7-2 and TRBJ2-3, the complete variable domain is GAGVSQSPSNKVTEKGKDVELRCDPISGHTALYWYRQSLGQGLEFLIYFQGNSAPDKSGLPSDRFSAERTGGSVSTLTIQRTQQEDSAVYLCASSSALAGADTQYFGPGTRLTVL.

The chain recombines TRBV29-1 with TRBJ1-2, with TRBD1 identical over 8 bases. Looked up from germline, CDR1 is SQVTM and CDR2 is ANQGSEA. The CDR3 is 13 residues long. V shed 6 bases and J 5 bases; nucleotides not matched to a gene: 8. The CDR3 loop is CSVLPGQEYGYTF. The CDR3 DNA follows: TGCAGCGTGCTGCCGGGACAGGAATATGGCTACACCTTC.

This chain joins TRBV7-3 and TRBJ2-3; 7 nucleotides match TRBD2. Unmatched junction bases numbered 7, after V lost 4 bases and J lost 3 bases. Germline CDR1 is SGHTA and CDR2 is FQGTGA. The CDR3 sequence is 15 residues long. CDR3 nucleotides: TGTGCCAGCAGCTACAGCGGGGAAAGGACAGATACGCAGTATTTT. Its translation is CASSYSGERTDTQYF. Full variable domain (remainder filled in from reference TRBV7-3 and TRBJ2-3): GAGVSQTPSNKVTEKGKYVELRCDPISGHTALYWYRQSLGQGPEFLIYFQGTGAADDSGLPNDRFFAVRPEGSVSTLKIQRTERGDSAVYLCASSYSGERTDTQYFGPGTRLTVL.

This clonotype was recorded many times. The V and J genes are TRBV7-2 and TRBJ2-3; 15 bases line up with TRBD2. V shed 0 bases, J shed 3 bases, and the junction held 1 base outside the gene matches. Germline V gene lookup returns CDR1 SGHTA and CDR2 FQGNSA. This CDR3 region has 17 residues. The CDR3: CASSLAGTSGGTDTQYF. The CDR3 DNA follows: TGTGCCAGCAGCTTAGCTGGGACTAGCGGGGGGACAGATACGCAGTATTTT.

This chain joins TRBV6-4 and TRBJ2-2, with no clear D. The V gene's germline CDR1 is MRHNA and CDR2 SNTAGT. The CDR3 covers 15 residues. The V end lost 2 bases, the J end lost 2 bases, and 9 bases lay between the germline ends. This CDR3 is CASSDRLGNTGELFF. The CDR3 DNA reads TGTGCCAGCAGTGACCGCCTGGGCAACACCGGGGAGCTGTTTTTT.

The count of this clonotype is one. The CDR3 DNA reads as TGTGCCAGCAGCTTTGTTGCCAGGTCTGAAGCTTTCTTT. Translated: CASSFVARSEAFF. The chain joins TRBV7-6 to TRBJ1-1; D is unclear. V was shortened by 3 bases and J by 6 bases, with 11 bases between the two germline ends. The CDR3 length is 13 residues. Germline V CDR1 and CDR2: SGHVS, FNYEAQ.

This clonotype was seen many times. V and J are TRBV7-8 and TRBJ1-1, with D hard to call. From germline, CDR1 is SGHVS and CDR2 FQNEAQ. Trimming cost V 3 bases and J 7 bases, with 15 bases left between them. This CDR3 region has 14 residues. The DNA for the CDR3 is TGTGCCAGCAGCTTCGCCCGCGGGGTGGGTGAAGCTTTCTTT. Translated, it gives CASSFARGVGEAFF.

This clonotype was detected only a few times. In DNA, the CDR3 is TGTGCCAGCAGCCCACAGCGGGGTGAAGCTTTCTTT. Translation gives CASSPQRGEAFF. The rearrangement uses TRBV7-9 and TRBJ1-1; D unresolved. Germline V gene lookup returns CDR1 SEHNR and CDR2 FQNEAQ (reference sequence). The CDR3 loop spans 12 amino acids. Trimming removed 5 bases from V and 7 bases from J, with 11 bases in between. The full variable domain, its missing parts supplied by reference TRBV7-9 and TRBJ1-1, is DTGVSQNPRHKITKRGQNVTFRCDPISEHNRLYWYRQTLGQGPEFLTYFQNEAQLEKSRLLSDRFSAERPKGSFSTLEIQRTEQGDSAMYLCASSPQRGEAFFGQGTRLTVV.

This clonotype was seen a few times. The chain uses TRBV7-9 and TRBJ1-1, with TRBD1 as a possible D gene (5 bases). This CDR3 region has 16 residues. In germline, CDR1 is SEHNR, CDR2 FQNEAQ (reference sequence). V lost 5 bases, J lost 5 bases, and 21 bases lay in between. The CDR3 DNA follows: TGTGCCAGCAGCCCTATTGTCAGGGAAAGATTAACTGAAGCTTTCTTT. It encodes CASSPIVRERLTEAFF.

This clonotype showed up many times. The gene calls are TRBV7-2 and TRBJ1-1, with a weak D call TRBD1 (5 bases). Germline V gives CDR1 SGHTA, CDR2 FQGNSA. The CDR3 contains 15 residues. V dropped 1 base and J dropped 10 bases, with 19 bases sitting between them. The CDR3: CASSLEEGRGAAAFF. CDR3 coding DNA: TGTGCCAGCAGCTTAGAAGAGGGGAGGGGAGCGGCAGCTTTCTTT.